The entry below describes one T cell receptor (beta chain). The data are from a study of beta chain features in type 1 diabetes. Reverse transcribing all isolated RNA meant expressed TCRB transcripts were sequenced. Assay used: immunoSEQ multiplex PCR; TCRdb lists only in-frame clones, some missing. The table has over 300,000 clones, 7.5% to 9% seen once. The CDR3 covers 14 residues. Germline V gene lookup returns CDR1 SEHNR and CDR2 FQNEAQ (reference sequence). Unmatched junction bases numbered 3, after V lost 8 bases and J lost 2 bases. CD4+ cells of the naive, central memory, regulatory and stem cell-like memory types were sorted via CD45RO/CCR7/CD25/CD127/CD95/CD27.

V is TRBV7-9 and J is TRBJ2-6, with 7 positions matching TRBD1. The sequencing input was central memory CD4+ T cells from blood. The sequence derives from a woman aged 18-29 years in good health. CDR3 amino acids: CASEGTAGANVLTF. The DNA for the CDR3 is TGTGCCAGCGAGGGGACAGCTGGGGCCAACGTCCTGACTTTC. The whole variable domain, remainder taken from reference TRBV7-9 and TRBJ2-6, is DTGVSQNPRHKITKRGQNVTFRCDPISEHNRLYWYRQTLGQGPEFLTYFQNEAQLEKSRLLSDRFSAERPKGSFSTLEIQRTEQGDSAMYLCASEGTAGANVLTFGAGSRLTVL.